This T cell receptor (beta chain) was sequenced during a study of T cells in Graves' hyperthyroidism and ophthalmopathy (dated by TCRdb to about 2019). Regarding the study in general: Peripheral blood was sampled at the time of initial diagnosis, prior to any treatment. Prospective prediction of ophthalmopathy was tested in an independent validation cohort of fewer than 20 hyperthyroidism patients and 15 to 17 patients who later progressed to ophthalmopathy. TCR Vbeta CDR3 sequencing of 130 to 150 peripheral blood samples (43 ophthalmopathy, some 75 hyperthyroidism and roughly 17 progressor patients) is reported in the paper. After blood sampling, hyperthyroidism patients were treated with methimazole at a starting dose of 30 mg daily, and ophthalmopathy patients were treated with high-dose intravenous methylprednisolone. The study also compared thyroid tissue and blood T-cell repertoires from a handful of Graves' hyperthyroidism patients. The 80 to 100 discovery patients were randomly divided into training and test sets at a 7:3 ratio. To identify TCR V-J signatures that set the groups apart, the researchers used a discovery cohort of about a hundred patients, made up of 40 to 45 with Graves' ophthalmopathy and some 56 with stable Graves' hyperthyroidism. Points the paper makes about the study in general: Sample size was not statistically predetermined, and investigators were not blinded to group allocation. Most expanded thyroid clonotypes (frequency above 0.001) were also detected in blood, suggesting blood repertoires may reflect thyroid immune responses. In validation, the model predicted progression to ophthalmopathy with around 71% sensitivity and less than 80% specificity, a median of about 6.7 months before onset. In cross-validation, a model built on a 13 V-J signature told ophthalmopathy apart from stable hyperthyroidism with approximately 90% sensitivity and approximately 81% specificity, and in testing the same model reached 80%/75%.

TCR beta CDR3 regions were amplified from RNA transcripts. The first round of RT-PCR for the TCR CDR3 was performed with the HTBI primer set and the Qiagen OneStep RT-PCR kit. Libraries were constructed in a second round of multiplex PCR, after which size selection and purification were performed. Libraries were sequenced paired-end with 100 bp reads on an Illumina HiSeq2000. The authors' pipeline ran thus. SOAPnuke was used to process the raw data, throwing out any read that contained adapters or uncalled bases, had a mean Phred below 15, or lacked an exact constant-primer or identifier match. High-quality paired reads were merged with COPE v1.2.5, and unique nucleotide sequences were defined as clonotypes. MiTCR v1.1 was used to align the clonotypes against IMGT TRBV, TRBD and TRBJ reference segments. The analysis was restricted to V-J combinations with a frequency above 0.0001, which together covered around 99% of the repertoires. The TCS score was defined as F50 (clonal expansion) divided by E x V (chaos), with BLOSUM62-based TCRdist calculated between CDR3 peptides within each V-J. Welch's t-statistics and random forest reduced 450 to 600 V-J features to 13, which were used in a naive Bayes classifier (R e1071). TCRdb passed the public sequencing reads through fastp at Q25 and MiXCR, retaining productive beta sequences. Merged by CDR3 protein, the rows form single entries marked with the most common genes and DNA. TCRdb assigned the V and J calls; the authors' analysis was not used. The sample includes about 400,000 distinct CDR3 sequences, with roughly 15% observed a single time. The ten top clones hold roughly 13% of the sample.

Ophthalmopathy patients had moderately to severely active disease, Clinical Activity Score of at least 3, NOSPECS grade of at least 4, and duration under 3 months. Patients with uncontrolled infections, other autoimmune diseases, pregnancy or lactation were excluded. Diagnoses were established on the basis of clinical symptoms, serum thyroxine and TRAb, thyroid ultrasound, and orbital computed tomography. PBMCs were isolated from more than 8 ml of fresh peripheral blood by Ficoll-Paque density gradient centrifugation. Trizol reagent was used to extract total RNA, and RNA quality was then checked on an Agilent 2100 Bioanalyzer. This clonotype appeared a few times. Its antigen target is currently unknown. This may come from a read error, since a much larger clone is one base off. The sample was blood. This TCR came from a young man with Graves' ophthalmopathy.

The CDR3 here reads CANSLGQGGNEQFF. The sequenced DNA: TGCGCCAACAGCCTTGGACAGGGGGGGAATGAGCAGTTCTTC. This chain joins TRBV5-1 to TRBJ2-1, with 10 bases aligning to TRBD1. For CDR1 and CDR2, the germline V gene lists SGHRS and YFSETQ. Inclusive of the bounding cysteine and phenylalanine, the CDR3 is 14 residues long. Only the CDR3 part of the read is kept: 42 bases, read in frame from the first base.